This is a list of T cell receptor beta chains from one sample in a study of human thymus T cells. TCRdb's copy holds only in-frame clones and misses some; the assay was immunoSEQ multiplex PCR. The sample consists of about 78,000 clones, around 96% of them appearing once. Input material: thymus tissue. Receptors originate from a boy under three years old with a congenital heart defect but otherwise immunologically healthy. CDR3s include the opening cysteine and the closing phenylalanine or tryptophan. The order of the fields is CDR3 DNA, CDR3 protein, J gene, V gene, clone size, CDR3 length, D gene. D genes are given only for firm matches. Where a row states a size, it is once, few, many or the class of an expanded clone; other rows omit it.

CDR3 DNA: TGCGCCAAAACCGGGGGAGTTACCTATGGCTACACCTTC; CDR3 protein: CAKTGGVTYGYTF; J gene: TRBJ1-2; V gene: TRBV10-1; clone size: NA; CDR3 length: 13; D gene: NA
CDR3 DNA: TGTGCCAGCAGTAGAGTACCCGGGACAGAGTTTAGCACAGATACGCAGTATTTT; CDR3 protein: CASSRVPGTEFSTDTQYF; J gene: TRBJ2-3; V gene: TRBV6-4; clone size: NA; CDR3 length: 18; D gene: TRBD1
CDR3 DNA: TGTGCCAGCAGTCCCGAGCGGGAGGATTACAATGAGCAGTTCTTC; CDR3 protein: CASSPEREDYNEQFF; J gene: TRBJ2-1; V gene: TRBV28; clone size: NA; CDR3 length: 15; D gene: TRBD2
CDR3 DNA: TGTGCCAGCAGTTTAAGCGGGAGGGCCAATGAGCAGTTCTTC; CDR3 protein: CASSLSGRANEQFF; J gene: TRBJ2-1; V gene: TRBV28; clone size: NA; CDR3 length: 14; D gene: TRBD2
CDR3 DNA: TGTGCCAGCAGCGCCCGGACTAGCGGGGGGGCGTGGGTTGGCACAGATACGCAGTATTTT; CDR3 protein: CASSARTSGGAWVGTDTQYF; J gene: TRBJ2-3; V gene: TRBV9; clone size: NA; CDR3 length: 20; D gene: TRBD2
CDR3 DNA: TGTGCCAGCAGGGGACTAGTCTACGAGCAGTACTTC; CDR3 protein: CASRGLVYEQYF; J gene: TRBJ2-7; V gene: TRBV2; clone size: NA; CDR3 length: 12; D gene: TRBD2
CDR3 DNA: TGTGCCAGCAGAGCACAGGGGAGTACCCACCATGCCAAAAACATTCAGTACTTC; CDR3 protein: CASRAQGSTHHAKNIQYF; J gene: TRBJ2-4; V gene: TRBV2; clone size: NA; CDR3 length: 18; D gene: TRBD1
CDR3 DNA: TGTGCCCTCCACCGGGACAGAAGAAAAAAACTGTTTTTT; CDR3 protein: CALHRDRRKKLFF; J gene: TRBJ1-4; V gene: TRBV27; clone size: NA; CDR3 length: 13; D gene: TRBD1
CDR3 DNA: TGTGCCAGCAGCGGTAGCGGGAGCCGATACAATGAGCAGTTCTTC; CDR3 protein: CASSGSGSRYNEQFF; J gene: TRBJ2-1; V gene: TRBV9; clone size: NA; CDR3 length: 15; D gene: TRBD2
CDR3 DNA: TGTGCTAGCAGCTTCCATACCCTCAGGAGGAACACTGAAGCTTTCTTT; CDR3 protein: CASSFHTLRRNTEAFF; J gene: TRBJ1-1; V gene: TRBV7-7; clone size: NA; CDR3 length: 16; D gene: NA
CDR3 DNA: TGTGCCAGCAACCTCGACAGGGGATCGCGCACTGAAGCTTTCTTT; CDR3 protein: CASNLDRGSRTEAFF; J gene: TRBJ1-1; V gene: TRBV6-1; clone size: once; CDR3 length: 15; D gene: TRBD1
CDR3 DNA: TGTGCCAGCAGCTTAACGCCCCCCGAGAGGGTCGCTTTTAATGAAAAACTGTTTTTT; CDR3 protein: CASSLTPPERVAFNEKLFF; J gene: TRBJ1-4; V gene: TRBV7-9; clone size: NA; CDR3 length: 19; D gene: NA
CDR3 DNA: TGTGCCAGCAGCGAAGCCTCTAGTGATGGGTTGGGTCAGTTCTTC; CDR3 protein: CASSEASSDGLGQFF; J gene: TRBJ2-1; V gene: TRBV2; clone size: NA; CDR3 length: 15; D gene: NA
CDR3 DNA: TGCGCCAGCAGGGGGACTTCCTCCTACGAGCAGTACTTC; CDR3 protein: CASRGTSSYEQYF; J gene: TRBJ2-7; V gene: TRBV10-1; clone size: NA; CDR3 length: 13; D gene: NA
CDR3 DNA: TGCGCCAGCAGCCAAGATCCTCTAGCGGGGGAAGAAGCCTACGAGCAGTACTTC; CDR3 protein: CASSQDPLAGEEAYEQYF; J gene: TRBJ2-7; V gene: TRBV4-1; clone size: NA; CDR3 length: 18; D gene: TRBD2
CDR3 DNA: TGTGCCAGCAGCAGAGACCGGGACAACGGGAGGGAGGGGACCCAGTACTTC; CDR3 protein: CASSRDRDNGREGTQYF; J gene: TRBJ2-5; V gene: TRBV5-8; clone size: NA; CDR3 length: 17; D gene: TRBD2
CDR3 DNA: TGTGCCAGCGTCGGGGGCCTGAGAGCCAAAAACATTCAGTACTTC; CDR3 protein: CASVGGLRAKNIQYF; J gene: TRBJ2-4; V gene: TRBV6-1; clone size: NA; CDR3 length: 15; D gene: NA
CDR3 DNA: TGTGCCAGCAGGAGCAGCAGGGGCTACGAGCAGTACTTC; CDR3 protein: CASRSSRGYEQYF; J gene: TRBJ2-7; V gene: TRBV6-1; clone size: NA; CDR3 length: 13; D gene: NA
CDR3 DNA: TGTGCCAGCAGCCCAATTTCGGGAGGTAATGAGCAGTTCTTC; CDR3 protein: CASSPISGGNEQFF; J gene: TRBJ2-1; V gene: TRBV7-2; clone size: NA; CDR3 length: 14; D gene: TRBD2
CDR3 DNA: TGTGCCAGCAGCTTAGCGAAGTGGGGGCTCGGGGAAAAACTGTTTTTT; CDR3 protein: CASSLAKWGLGEKLFF; J gene: TRBJ1-4; V gene: TRBV7-2; clone size: NA; CDR3 length: 16; D gene: NA
CDR3 DNA: TGTGCTAGTGGTTTGGTACGGGGTCAGCCAATCTTTTCTTATCAGCCCCAGCATTTT; CDR3 protein: CASGLVRGQPIFSYQPQHF; J gene: TRBJ1-5; V gene: TRBV12-5; clone size: NA; CDR3 length: 19; D gene: NA
CDR3 DNA: TGTGCAACCCTTGGGGCCCTGACACGGTCTAAATCATCGGGCTACACCTTC; CDR3 protein: CATLGALTRSKSSGYTF; J gene: TRBJ1-2; V gene: TRBV12-2; clone size: NA; CDR3 length: 17; D gene: NA
CDR3 DNA: TGTGCCAGCAGCGACAGCCGGGACAGGGTCTCCACTGAAGCTTTCTTT; CDR3 protein: CASSDSRDRVSTEAFF; J gene: TRBJ1-1; V gene: TRBV5-6; clone size: NA; CDR3 length: 16; D gene: TRBD1
CDR3 DNA: TGTGCCAGCAGCCCACAGCGGGGGGGCGGGGATGAGCAGTTCTTC; CDR3 protein: CASSPQRGGGDEQFF; J gene: TRBJ2-1; V gene: TRBV4-2; clone size: NA; CDR3 length: 15; D gene: TRBD2
CDR3 DNA: TGTGCCAGCCGTAACGGGGGGGCGGGCCACAATGAGCAGTTCTTC; CDR3 protein: CASRNGGAGHNEQFF; J gene: TRBJ2-1; V gene: TRBV19; clone size: NA; CDR3 length: 15; D gene: TRBD2
CDR3 DNA: TGTGCCAGCAGTTACTCGATGCACAGGGTCAATGAAAAACTGTTTTTT; CDR3 protein: CASSYSMHRVNEKLFF; J gene: TRBJ1-4; V gene: TRBV6-6; clone size: once; CDR3 length: 16; D gene: NA
CDR3 DNA: TGTGCCAGCAGTGAAGCTCAGGAGCAACACAGGGGGGGCGCCTACGAGCAGTACTTC; CDR3 protein: CASSEAQEQHRGGAYEQYF; J gene: TRBJ2-7; V gene: TRBV6-1; clone size: NA; CDR3 length: 19; D gene: NA
CDR3 DNA: TGTGCCAGCACCAAAAGGGGGGATCGGGACTATGGCTACACCTTC; CDR3 protein: CASTKRGDRDYGYTF; J gene: TRBJ1-2; V gene: TRBV6-5; clone size: NA; CDR3 length: 15; D gene: NA
CDR3 DNA: TGTGCCAGCAGCTTTAGCGGGGGGGCAGCAGATACGCAGTATTTT; CDR3 protein: CASSFSGGAADTQYF; J gene: TRBJ2-3; V gene: TRBV7-9; clone size: NA; CDR3 length: 15; D gene: TRBD2
CDR3 DNA: TGTGCCAGCAGCCCCCGATGGCTGACCGCCGGGGCAGATACGCAGTATTTT; CDR3 protein: CASSPRWLTAGADTQYF; J gene: TRBJ2-3; V gene: TRBV11-3; clone size: NA; CDR3 length: 17; D gene: NA
CDR3 DNA: TGTGCCAGCAGCCAGGAGGGGAGGGCGGGGGAGCCCTACAATGAGCAGTTCTTC; CDR3 protein: CASSQEGRAGEPYNEQFF; J gene: TRBJ2-1; V gene: TRBV14; clone size: NA; CDR3 length: 18; D gene: TRBD2
CDR3 DNA: TGCAGCGGGAGATTAGCGTTCTTCCAAGAGACCCAGTACTTC; CDR3 protein: CSGRLAFFQETQYF; J gene: TRBJ2-5; V gene: TRBV29-1; clone size: NA; CDR3 length: 14; D gene: NA
CDR3 DNA: TGCGCCAGCAGCTCCAGACAGGGGACTGGCTACACCTTC; CDR3 protein: CASSSRQGTGYTF; J gene: TRBJ1-2; V gene: TRBV4-1; clone size: once; CDR3 length: 13; D gene: TRBD1
CDR3 DNA: TGTGCCACCAGCAGAAGGGAATCCAGCATGGGACGGGGTACCTACGAGCAGTACTTC; CDR3 protein: CATSRRESSMGRGTYEQYF; J gene: TRBJ2-7; V gene: TRBV15; clone size: once; CDR3 length: 19; D gene: NA
CDR3 DNA: TGTGCCAGCAGGACAGGGAGAGCAACTAATGAAAAACTGTTTTTT; CDR3 protein: CASRTGRATNEKLFF; J gene: TRBJ1-4; V gene: TRBV2; clone size: NA; CDR3 length: 15; D gene: TRBD1
CDR3 DNA: TGTGCCAGCAGTTTGTTCTATACCTACACAGATACGCAGTATTTT; CDR3 protein: CASSLFYTYTDTQYF; J gene: TRBJ2-3; V gene: TRBV28; clone size: NA; CDR3 length: 15; D gene: NA
CDR3 DNA: TGTGCCAGCAGCTCGCGACTAGTAGGGGGTGAGCAGTTCTTC; CDR3 protein: CASSSRLVGGEQFF; J gene: TRBJ2-1; V gene: TRBV5-6; clone size: NA; CDR3 length: 14; D gene: NA
CDR3 DNA: TGTGCCAGCAGCCAAGGCCGACTAGCGGGGCCCAAGAACCCACAAGAGACCCAGTACTTC; CDR3 protein: CASSQGRLAGPKNPQETQYF; J gene: TRBJ2-5; V gene: TRBV4-2; clone size: once; CDR3 length: 20; D gene: TRBD2
CDR3 DNA: TGTGCCAGCAGGGGTTCAGGGACCTACGAGCAGTACTTC; CDR3 protein: CASRGSGTYEQYF; J gene: TRBJ2-7; V gene: TRBV2; clone size: NA; CDR3 length: 13; D gene: NA
CDR3 DNA: TGCGCCAGCAGCCAAGATTGGGGGCTGGGAGTAGGACAAGAGACCCAGTACTTC; CDR3 protein: CASSQDWGLGVGQETQYF; J gene: TRBJ2-5; V gene: TRBV4-1; clone size: NA; CDR3 length: 18; D gene: NA
CDR3 DNA: TGTGCCAGCAGCCCTCTAGCGGGAAGGTCCTCTTGCGGTGAGCAGTTCTTC; CDR3 protein: CASSPLAGRSSCGEQFF; J gene: TRBJ2-1; V gene: TRBV9; clone size: NA; CDR3 length: 17; D gene: TRBD2
CDR3 DNA: TGCGCCAGCAGTGAGTCGTGGATCTCCTACGAGCAGTACTTC; CDR3 protein: CASSESWISYEQYF; J gene: TRBJ2-7; V gene: TRBV10-1; clone size: NA; CDR3 length: 14; D gene: NA